The rows below give T cell receptor beta chains drawn from one sample of a study of cytotoxic CD8 clonotypes in ibrutinib-treated CLL. Here immunoSEQ multiplex PCR was the method, and the copy in TCRdb shows in-frame clones only, minus some. The sample yields around 310,000 clones, almost 80% seen once. Sequencing was performed on PBMCs, taken before ibrutinib treatment. Source of these receptors: a human donor with chronic lymphocytic leukemia. Both conserved end residues are part of each CDR3.

CDR3	V	J
CASSHLSSGNTIYF	TRBV14	TRBJ1-3
CASNKRTGRSEQYF	TRBV13	TRBJ2-7
CARRTVSGNTIYF	TRBV9	TRBJ1-3
CASSYDSPYEQYF	TRBV6-6	TRBJ2-7
CASRQGRFDTEAFF	TRBV10-2	TRBJ1-1
CASSLSNQPQHF	TRBV5-8	TRBJ1-5
CASSPQTGLVYPYGYTF	TRBV7-2	TRBJ1-2
CASSTYRGRDSTGELFF	TRBV14	TRBJ2-2
CASSVVRQGDEQYF	TRBV4-1	TRBJ2-7
CASSRGGQGDGYTF	TRBV2	TRBJ1-2
CASSVAGLGYEQYF	TRBV9	TRBJ2-7
CASSPSGANVLTF	TRBV18	TRBJ2-6
CASTPRVRDSNQPQHF	TRBV2	TRBJ1-5
CASSFSYGSRYEQYF	TRBV27	TRBJ2-7
CAWSVQANTEAFF	TRBV30	TRBJ1-1
CASSLSTANTEAFF	TRBV5-1	TRBJ1-1
CASRFPGVAAFF	TRBV28	TRBJ1-1
CASSQAASHQETQYF	TRBV4-1	TRBJ2-5
CASSLTGTAPVGTQYF	TRBV7-9	TRBJ2-3
CASSRGTSGRVGHEQFF	TRBV5-4	TRBJ2-1
CASSIGLAWEEQYF	TRBV11-2	TRBJ2-7
CASSVSGTEYWETQYF	TRBV9	TRBJ2-5
CAWSSWDRDGETQYF	TRBV30	TRBJ2-5
CASSIRAGQGLYEQYF	TRBV19	TRBJ2-7
CAIPRDNFGYTF	TRBV28	TRBJ1-2
CSAGTWASEQYF	TRBV29-1	TRBJ2-7